This entry features one T cell receptor (beta chain) sequence. This sample is drawn from a study of cytomegalovirus exposure and HLA in healthy donors. This CDR3 has 16 amino acids. Trimming took off 4 bases at V and 5 bases at J, with 15 bases between the two ends. The germline V gene encodes CDR1 SNHLY and CDR2 FYNNEI. The PCR employed 60 Vbeta primers together with 13 Jbeta primers. The assay was immunoSEQ multiplex PCR, and TCRdb's table has in-frame clones only and misses some. The sample consists of approximately 170,000 clones, approximately 70% of them appearing once. The TCR originated in a man aged 18 to 29 in good health and CMV-seropositive. Sequences were obtained from PBMCs. The chain links TRBV2 to TRBJ1-6; D perhaps matches TRBD1 (6 bases). The CDR3 coding sequence is TGTGCCAGCAGTGCAAGGGGGATTGAGAATAATTCACCCCTCCACTTT. Protein sequence: CASSARGIENNSPLHF.